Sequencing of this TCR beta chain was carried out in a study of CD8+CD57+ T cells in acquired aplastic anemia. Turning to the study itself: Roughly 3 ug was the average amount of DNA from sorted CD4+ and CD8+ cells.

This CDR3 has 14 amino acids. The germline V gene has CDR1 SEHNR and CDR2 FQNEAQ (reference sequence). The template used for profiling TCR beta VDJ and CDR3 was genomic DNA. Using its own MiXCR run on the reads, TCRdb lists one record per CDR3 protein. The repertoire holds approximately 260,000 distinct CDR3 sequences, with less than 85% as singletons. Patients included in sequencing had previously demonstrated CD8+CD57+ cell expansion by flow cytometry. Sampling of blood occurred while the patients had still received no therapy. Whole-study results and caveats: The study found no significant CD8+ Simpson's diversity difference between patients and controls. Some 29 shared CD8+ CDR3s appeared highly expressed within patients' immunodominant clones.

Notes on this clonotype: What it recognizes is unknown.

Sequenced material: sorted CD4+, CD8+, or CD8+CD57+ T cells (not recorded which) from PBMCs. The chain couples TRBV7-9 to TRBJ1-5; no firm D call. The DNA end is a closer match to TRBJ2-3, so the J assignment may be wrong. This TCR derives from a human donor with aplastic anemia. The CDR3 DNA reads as TGTGCCAGCAGCCTACTGGCGGCGGCTCAGCCCCAGTATTTT. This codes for CASSLLAAAQPQYF.